This record looks at one TCR beta chain sequence and its context. Its target is unknown. These data originate in a study of T cell responses to AZD1222 COVID-19 vaccine. Study-level results: Targets within unmutated variant regions were reportedly found for nearly half of spike-specific TCRs. Females outnumbered males among donors, who were mostly white British; clonal diversity was possibly underestimated. A rise in Spike-specific TCR breadth and depth followed two AZD1222 doses. The number of AZD1222 recipients seropositive at baseline was only 5 to 7.

Repertoires were generated with immunoSEQ multiplex PCR, while TCRdb's copy carries only in-frame clones and drops some. The sample holds more than 90,000 clones, around 87% seen once. The V end was cut by 5 bases, the J end by 6 bases, with 11 bases between. The CDR3 is 13 amino acids. Per germline, CDR1 SGHRS and CDR2 YFSETQ. This clonotype was sampled from an adult who received the AZD1222 COVID-19 vaccine. The gene calls are TRBV5-1 and TRBJ1-4, with a tentative D call TRBD1 (5 bases). Sample: peripheral blood, taken 28 days after the second AZD1222 dose. Written as DNA, the CDR3 is TGCGCCAGCAGGCAGGGTGAAGATGAAAAACTGTTTTTT. Its translation: CASRQGEDEKLFF.